The 14 T cell receptor beta chains listed next were all sequenced from one sample in a study of tumor and adjacent non-tumor tissue in lung cancer. No cell sorting was done before RNA was extracted from the tissue. More than 3 cm separated this lung sample from the edge of the tumor. The library came from three nested PCR rounds adapted from ARM-PCR protocols. Each CDR3 protein is one row after TCRdb ran MiXCR on the multiplex PCR reads. The sample shows 55,000 to 65,000 distinct CDR3 sequences, around two thirds of them seen only once. The sequenced sample was distant non-tumor lung tissue. The receptor set was obtained from a man aged 70 or older with non-small cell lung cancer.

Note on this clonotype: A much larger clone lies one base from this, so it may be a read error. The chain is built from TRBV5-4 and TRBJ2-2; the match to TRBD1 covers 12 bases. This CDR3 is 16 amino acids long. Germline V gene sequence: CDR1 SGHNT, CDR2 YYREEE (reference sequence). CDR3: CANSPGTGGFTGELFF. CDR3 DNA: TGTGCCAACAGCCCTGGGACAGGGGGCTTCACCGGGGAGCTGTTTTTT.

About this clonotype: Its ends do not fully match the called genes, so a read error is possible. V gene TRBV29-1 combines with J gene TRBJ1-3, with TRBD1 identical over 10 bases. Germline assignment: CDR1 SQVTM and CDR2 ANQGSEA. This CDR3 has 17 residues. CDR3 sequence: CSVEPPGTGAGGNTTCF. The CDR3 nucleotides read TGCAGCGTTGAACCCCCCGGGACAGGGGCGGGGGGAAACACCACATGTTTT.

The V gene is TRBV7-9, the J gene TRBJ2-7; 12 bases are a match to TRBD2. V shed 6 bases, J shed 6 bases, and the junction held 6 bases outside the gene matches. This CDR3 comprises 14 residues. The germline V gene has CDR1 SEHNR and CDR2 FQNEAQ (reference sequence). The CDR3 region is CASRRGLAGSEQYF. CDR3 sequence (DNA): TGTGCCAGCAGGAGAGGACTAGCGGGAAGCGAGCAGTACTTC.

This clonotype was recorded many times. The chain employs TRBV4-1 and TRBJ2-1; possible D gene TRBD2, 5 bases. This CDR3 is 11 amino acids long. V gave up 1 base and J gave up 10 bases, with 5 bases separating them. The germline V gene has CDR1 MGHRA and CDR2 YSYEKL. For the CDR3, the DNA is TGCGCCAGCAGCCAAGGAGGGGAGCAGTTCTTC. Translating it yields CASSQGGEQFF.

For this clonotype: This may arise from a read error, as a much more abundant clone is one base away. The DNA for the CDR3 is TGTGACAGCAGCTTGTGGCTTAACACCGGGGAGCTGTTTTTT. As protein: CDSSLWLNTGELFF. The chain joins TRBV5-5 to TRBJ2-2, with D unclear. CDR1 SGHKS and CDR2 YYEKEE come from the germline V gene (reference sequence). This CDR3 has 14 amino acids.

The J gene is TRBJ2-1, the V gene TRBV29-1, with D hard to call. The CDR3 has 15 amino acids. Per the germline V gene, CDR1 is SQVTM and CDR2 is ANQGSEA. V was cut by 4 bases and J by 12 bases, with 25 bases left in between. In nucleotides, the CDR3 is TGCAGCGTTGGTGTAACGAGCGTGGCGCCAAGTGTGCAGTTCTTC. As protein: CSVGVTSVAPSVQFF.

This chain connects TRBV4-1 to TRBJ2-1; TRBD1 is a possible D gene (5 bases). The CDR3 runs to 15 residues. Deletions cut 1 base from V and 3 bases from J, with 10 bases between. Germline V gene data show CDR1 as MGHRA and CDR2 as YSYEKL. The CDR3 DNA is TGCGCCAGCAGCCAAGGGGGCGTTTTCTACAATGAGCAGTTCTTC. Translating gives CASSQGGVFYNEQFF.

A few counts support this clonotype. The chain links TRBV28 to TRBJ2-4; TRBD2 is a possible D gene (5 bases). The length of the CDR3 is 15 residues. V gave up 4 bases and J gave up 14 bases, with 24 bases separating them. Germline V gives CDR1 MDHEN, CDR2 SYDVKM. In nucleotides, the CDR3 is TGTGCCAGCAGTTCCCCATTGGGAGCGGCTAGTTTAAAGTACTTC. Translation gives CASSSPLGAASLKYF.

This clonotype occurred once. This CDR3 is missing its conserved last phenylalanine or tryptophan, likely due to a read error. The chain has TRBV11-2 and TRBJ2-2; 7 bases are a match to TRBD2. The CDR3 covers 15 residues. Germline CDR1 and CDR2: SGHAT and FQNNGV. The CDR3 DNA reads as TGTGCCAGCAGCTTAGACGGGAGGTTCACCGGGGGGCTGTTTCTT. Its protein product is CASSLDGRFTGGLFL.

This clonotype was detected only a few times. In nucleotides, the CDR3 is TGCAGCGCAGGACAGGGGGCACAAAGCTACACCTTC. This translates into CSAGQGAQSYTF. The chain uses TRBV29-1 and TRBJ1-2; 11 bases line up with TRBD1. The length of the CDR3 is 12 residues. J lost 9 bases, V lost 7 bases, and 7 bases had no gene match. Germline V gives CDR1 SQVTM, CDR2 ANQGSEA.

This clonotype was observed many times. A clone one base away is much larger, so this may be a read error. The chain joins TRBV11-1 to TRBJ2-4; TRBD1 matches 7 bases. The CDR3 covers 16 residues. Germline lookup yields CDR1 SGHAT and CDR2 FQDESV (reference sequence). CDR3 amino acids: CASSSRQGRYKNIQHF. The CDR3 DNA reads as TGTGCCAGCAGCAGCAGACAGGGACGATACAAAAACATTCAGCACTTC.

This clonotype turned up a few times. The V and J genes are TRBV27 and TRBJ1-1, with TRBD1 matching 7 bases. Germline loops: CDR1 MNHEY, CDR2 SMNVEV (reference sequence). The CDR3 runs to 14 residues. With 3 bases clipped from V and 5 bases from J, the junction kept 6 bases outside the gene matches. CDR3: CASSFGTAKTEAFF. The CDR3 bases are TGTGCCAGCAGTTTCGGGACAGCGAAAACTGAAGCTTTCTTT.

This clonotype was detected ten times or more. The chain recombines TRBV5-4 with TRBJ2-6, with TRBD1 identical over 7 bases. This CDR3 has 19 residues. The V and J ends lost 0 bases and 4 bases, in that order; junction bases with no gene match: 13. Germline CDR1 and CDR2: SGHNT and YYREEE (reference sequence). Here the CDR3 DNA reads TGTGCCAGCAGCTTGGCCCGAACAGGGGTTTTCTCAGGGGCCAACGTCCTGACTTTC. Translating gives CASSLARTGVFSGANVLTF.

This clonotype was seen more than once but under ten times. This clone may be a read error of a much larger clone one base away. The genes are TRBV29-1 and TRBJ2-5; D perhaps matches TRBD2 (12 bases). The CDR3 has 18 residues. Trimming removed 5 bases from V and 4 bases from J, with 29 bases in between. From germline, CDR1 is SQVTM and CDR2 ANQGSEA. The CDR3 coding sequence is TGCAGCGTTAACCGGGACAGGGGGACTAGCGGGCCAGGAGAGACCCAGTACTTC. Translation: CSVNRDRGTSGPGETQYF.